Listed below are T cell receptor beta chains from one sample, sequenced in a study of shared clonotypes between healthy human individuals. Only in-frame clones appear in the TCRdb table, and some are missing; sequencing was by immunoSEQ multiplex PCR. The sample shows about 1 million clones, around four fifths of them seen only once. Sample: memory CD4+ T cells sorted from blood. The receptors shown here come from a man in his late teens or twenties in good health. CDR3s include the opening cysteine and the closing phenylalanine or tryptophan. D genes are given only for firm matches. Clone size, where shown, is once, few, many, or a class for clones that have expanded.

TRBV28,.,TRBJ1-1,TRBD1,CASSSPGTGNTEAFF,TGTGCCAGCAGTTCGCCGGGGACAGGGAACACTGAAGCTTTCTTT
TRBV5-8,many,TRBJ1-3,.,CASSRGVSGNTIYF,TGTGCCAGCAGCCGAGGGGTATCGGGAAACACCATATATTTT
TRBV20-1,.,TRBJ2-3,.,CSGLARGTQYF,TGCAGTGGCCTGGCCCGCGGCACGCAGTATTTT
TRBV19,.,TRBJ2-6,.,CASRDTSGANVLTF,TGTGCCAGCCGGGACACCTCTGGGGCCAACGTCCTGACTTTC
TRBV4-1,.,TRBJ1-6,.,CASSPSGWNSPLHF,TGCGCCAGCAGCCCCTCGGGGTGGAATTCACCCCTCCACTTT
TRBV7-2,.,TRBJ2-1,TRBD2,CASSRSGRGYNEQFF,TGTGCCAGCAGCCGTAGCGGGAGGGGGTACAATGAGCAGTTCTTC
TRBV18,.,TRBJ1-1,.,CASSPTLNTEAFF,TGTGCCAGCTCGCCGACTTTGAACACTGAAGCTTTCTTT
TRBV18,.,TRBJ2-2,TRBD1,CASSPVTGADTGELFF,TGTGCCAGCTCACCGGTGACAGGGGCCGACACCGGGGAGCTGTTTTTT
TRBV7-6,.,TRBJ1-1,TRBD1,CASSYGTGGMNTEAFF,TGTGCCAGCAGCTACGGGACAGGGGGAATGAACACTGAAGCTTTCTTT
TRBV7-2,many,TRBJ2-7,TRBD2,CASSLSLAGGWYEQYF,TGTGCCAGCAGCTTAAGCCTAGCGGGAGGGTGGTACGAGCAGTACTTC
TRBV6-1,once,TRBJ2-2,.,CAARGAPNTGELFF,TGTGCCGCCCGGGGGGCTCCGAACACCGGGGAGCTGTTTTTT
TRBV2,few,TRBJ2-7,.,CASSVSYEQYF,TGTGCCAGCAGTGTTTCCTACGAGCAGTACTTC
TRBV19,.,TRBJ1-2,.,CASSMDTRYGYTF,TGTGCCAGTAGTATGGACACCAGATATGGCTACACCTTC
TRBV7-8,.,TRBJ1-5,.,CASSLSETYQPQHF,TGTGCCAGCAGCTTATCGGAAACCTATCAGCCCCAGCATTTT
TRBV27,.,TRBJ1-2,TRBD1,CASSLTGGWGYTF,TGTGCCAGCAGTTTAACAGGGGGCTGGGGCTACACCTTC
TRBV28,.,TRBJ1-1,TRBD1,CASSLGTGAYNTEAFF,TGTGCCAGCAGTTTAGGGACAGGGGCCTACAACACTGAAGCTTTCTTT
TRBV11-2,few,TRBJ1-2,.,CASSSRVGKGYTF,TGTGCCAGCAGCAGTAGGGTGGGAAAAGGCTACACCTTC
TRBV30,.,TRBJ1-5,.,CAWATDSNQPQHF,TGTGCCTGGGCGACGGATAGCAATCAGCCCCAGCATTTT
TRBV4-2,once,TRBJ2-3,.,CASSQEYGDTQYF,TGTGCCAGCAGCCAAGAGTACGGAGATACGCAGTATTTT
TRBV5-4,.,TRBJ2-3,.,CASSLGLSNTDTQYF,TGTGCCAGCAGCTTGGGACTCTCGAACACAGATACGCAGTATTTT
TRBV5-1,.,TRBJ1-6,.,CASSLGVQDNSPLHF,TGCGCCAGCAGCTTGGGGGTACAGGATAATTCACCCCTCCACTTT
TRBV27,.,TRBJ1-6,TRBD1,CASLPAGQGNSPLHF,TGTGCCAGCTTACCGGCGGGACAGGGTAATTCACCCCTCCACTTT
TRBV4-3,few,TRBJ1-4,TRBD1,CASSQLGTGNEKLFF,TGCGCCAGCAGCCAATTGGGGACAGGGAATGAAAAACTGTTTTTT
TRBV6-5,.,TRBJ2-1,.,CASAGTPNFNEQFF,TGTGCCAGCGCCGGGACTCCGAACTTCAATGAGCAGTTCTTC